The TCR beta chain under discussion was sequenced for a study of control samples from healthy donors and cancer patients. This table comes from immunoSEQ multiplex PCR, and its TCRdb copy is limited to in-frame clones, with some not included. Among 160,000 or so clones, about 94% were seen once, and the ten largest hold around 9.3%. The sample taken for sequencing was blood. The receptor comes from a middle-aged woman in good health.

The CDR3 sequence is CASSQTGGYTF. The CDR3 coding sequence is TGTGCCAGCAGCCAGACGGGTGGCTACACCTTC. The rearrangement links TRBV3-1 (or the pseudogene TRBV3-2) to TRBJ1-2; no clear D. The CDR3 has 11 amino acids. V lost 3 bases to trimming and J lost 7 bases, with 6 bases between them. Germline values: CDR1 LGHDT, CDR2 YNNKEL (reference sequence).